This T cell receptor beta chain was sequenced during a study of Tregs in tolerant kidney transplant recipients. About the study: CD4+CD25+CD127- cells came from approximately three-day belatacept mixed lymphocyte reactions, some with approximately five-day graft donor restimulation. Notes on the study in general: Few patients were studied, so findings need validation in larger groups. Biological reproducibility was not directly addressed in this study.

In regard to this clone: The antigen remains unidentified.

The length of the CDR3 is 15 residues. Germline V gene lookup returns CDR1 SGHRS and CDR2 YFSETQ. V gave up 4 bases and J gave up 3 bases, with 16 bases separating them. The protocol was immunoSEQ multiplex PCR, while the TCRdb copy is restricted to in-frame clones and leaves out a portion. The data hold 15,000 to 20,000 clones, with approximately 57% observed a single time. Sequencing was done on a sample of Tregs from blood cultured with allogeneic cells. This TCR derives from a human donor in good health. The chain uses TRBV5-1 and TRBJ1-1, with TRBD1 as a possible D gene (5 bases). CDR3 sequence reads: CASSQGGGFHTEAFF. Here the CDR3 DNA reads TGCGCCAGCAGCCAGGGAGGAGGATTTCACACTGAAGCTTTCTTT.